This T cell receptor (beta chain) comes out of a study of T cells after yellow fever vaccination. This clonotype was seen more than once but under ten times. The 5'RACE template-switching step produced TCR cDNA and added a universal primer site and UMIs. MiXCR, run by TCRdb on the 5' RACE reads, gives a single entry per CDR3 protein. Found here are hundreds of thousands of distinct CDR3 sequences, roughly 12% of them singletons; the top ten hold over 13%. The sequences come from PBMCs, collected on the day of the yellow fever booster vaccination. The source is a man aged 30-40 years who received the YFV17D yellow fever vaccine.

CDR3 protein: CASSLEASRDIQYF. CDR3 DNA: TGTGCCAGCAGCTTAGAGGCTAGCAGGGACATTCAGTACTTC. The genes are TRBV7-2 and TRBJ2-4; either TRBD1 or TRBD2 may supply D (5 bases each). There are 14 residues in the CDR3. The V gene's germline CDR1 is SGHTA and CDR2 FQGNSA. V shed 1 base and J shed 8 bases, with 12 bases lying between them.